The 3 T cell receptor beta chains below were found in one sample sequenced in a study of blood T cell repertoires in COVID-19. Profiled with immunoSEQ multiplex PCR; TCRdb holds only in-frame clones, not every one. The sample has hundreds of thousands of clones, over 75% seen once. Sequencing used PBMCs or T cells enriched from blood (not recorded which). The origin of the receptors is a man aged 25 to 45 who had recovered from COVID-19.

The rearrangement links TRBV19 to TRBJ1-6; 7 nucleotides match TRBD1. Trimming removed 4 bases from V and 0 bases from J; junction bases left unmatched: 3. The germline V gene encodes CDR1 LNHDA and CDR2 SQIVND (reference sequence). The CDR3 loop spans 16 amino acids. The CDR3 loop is CASSKGASSYNSPLHF. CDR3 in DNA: TGTGCCAGTAGTAAGGGGGCGAGCTCCTATAATTCACCCCTCCACTTT.

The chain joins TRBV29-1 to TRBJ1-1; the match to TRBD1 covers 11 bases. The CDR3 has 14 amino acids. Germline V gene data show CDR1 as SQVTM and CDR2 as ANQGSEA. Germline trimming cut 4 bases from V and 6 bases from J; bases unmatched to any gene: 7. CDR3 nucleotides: TGCAGCGTTGGTAGGACAGGGGGCGACGCTGAAGCTTTCTTT. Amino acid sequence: CSVGRTGGDAEAFF.

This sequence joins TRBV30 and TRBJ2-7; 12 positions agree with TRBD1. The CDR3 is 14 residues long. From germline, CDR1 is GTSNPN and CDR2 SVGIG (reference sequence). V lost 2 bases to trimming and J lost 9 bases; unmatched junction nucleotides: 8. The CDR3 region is CAWSPGTGGTAQYF. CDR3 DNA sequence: TGTGCCTGGAGTCCCGGGACAGGGGGCACCGCGCAGTACTTC. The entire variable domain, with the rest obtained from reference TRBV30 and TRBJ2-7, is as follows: SQTIHQWPATLVQPVGSPLSLECTVEGTSNPNLYWYRQAAGRGLQLLFYSVGIGQISSEVPQNLSASRPQDRQFILSSKKLLLSDSGFYLCAWSPGTGGTAQYFGPGTRLTVT.